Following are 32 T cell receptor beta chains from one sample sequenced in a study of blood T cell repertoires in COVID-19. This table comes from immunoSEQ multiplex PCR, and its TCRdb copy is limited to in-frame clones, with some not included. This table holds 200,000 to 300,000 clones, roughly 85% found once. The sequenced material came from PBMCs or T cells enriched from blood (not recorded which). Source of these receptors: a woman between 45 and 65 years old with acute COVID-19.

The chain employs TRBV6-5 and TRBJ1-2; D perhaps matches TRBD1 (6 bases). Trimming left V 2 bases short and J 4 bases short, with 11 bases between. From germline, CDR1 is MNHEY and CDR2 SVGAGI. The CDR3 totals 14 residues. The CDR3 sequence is CASSYRGDIYGYTF. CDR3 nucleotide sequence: TGTGCCAGCAGTTACAGAGGGGACATCTATGGCTACACCTTC.

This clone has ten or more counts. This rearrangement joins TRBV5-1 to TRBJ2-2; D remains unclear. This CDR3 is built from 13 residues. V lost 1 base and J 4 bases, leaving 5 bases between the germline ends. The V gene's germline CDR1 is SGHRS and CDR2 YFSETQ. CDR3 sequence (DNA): TGCGCCAGCAGCTTGATAGCCACCGGGGAGCTGTTTTTT. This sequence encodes CASSLIATGELFF.

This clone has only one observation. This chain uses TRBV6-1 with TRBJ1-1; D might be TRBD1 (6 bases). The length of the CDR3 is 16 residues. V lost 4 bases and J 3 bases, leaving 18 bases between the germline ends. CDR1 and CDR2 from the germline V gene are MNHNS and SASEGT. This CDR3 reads CASSAPGARRDTEAFF. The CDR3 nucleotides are TGTGCCAGCAGTGCCCCAGGGGCTCGGCGGGACACTGAAGCTTTCTTT.

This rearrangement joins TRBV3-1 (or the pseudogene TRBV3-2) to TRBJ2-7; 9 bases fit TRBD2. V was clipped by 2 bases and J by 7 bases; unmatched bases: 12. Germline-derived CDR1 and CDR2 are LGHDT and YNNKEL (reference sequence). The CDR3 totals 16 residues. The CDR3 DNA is TGTGCCAGCAGCCAAAGGTTAGCGGGGGTCCGCCGGGAGCAGTACTTC. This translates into CASSQRLAGVRREQYF.

The CDR3 here is CASGRGEGTDTQYF. DNA for the CDR3: TGTGCCAGCGGGCGGGGTGAGGGGACAGATACGCAGTATTTT. The J gene is TRBJ2-3, the V gene TRBV2; D is possibly TRBD2 (6 bases). V shed 8 bases and J shed 3 bases, with 15 bases lying between them. The germline CDR1 and CDR2 sequences are SNHLY and FYNNEI. The CDR3 loop spans 14 amino acids.

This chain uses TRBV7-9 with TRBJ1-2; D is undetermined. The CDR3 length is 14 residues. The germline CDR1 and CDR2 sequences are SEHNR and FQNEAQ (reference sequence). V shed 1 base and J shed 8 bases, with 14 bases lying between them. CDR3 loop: CASSLVTPGEGYTF. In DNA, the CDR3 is TGTGCCAGCAGCTTAGTAACCCCTGGTGAGGGCTACACCTTC. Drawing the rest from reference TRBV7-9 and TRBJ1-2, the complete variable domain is DTGVSQNPRHKITKRGQNVTFRCDPISEHNRLYWYRQTLGQGPEFLTYFQNEAQLEKSRLLSDRFSAERPKGSFSTLEIQRTEQGDSAMYLCASSLVTPGEGYTFGSGTRLTVV.

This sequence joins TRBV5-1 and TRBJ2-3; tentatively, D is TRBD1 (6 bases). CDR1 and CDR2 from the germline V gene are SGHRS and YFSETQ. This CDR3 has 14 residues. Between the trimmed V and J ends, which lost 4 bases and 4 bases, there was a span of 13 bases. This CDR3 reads CASSPQGHADTQYF. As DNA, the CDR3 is TGCGCCAGCAGCCCACAGGGTCACGCAGATACGCAGTATTTT.

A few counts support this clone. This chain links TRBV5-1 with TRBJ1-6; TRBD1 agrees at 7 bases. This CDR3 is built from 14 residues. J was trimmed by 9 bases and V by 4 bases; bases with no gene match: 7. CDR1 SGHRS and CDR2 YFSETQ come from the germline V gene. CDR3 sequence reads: CASSPGTVVSPLHF. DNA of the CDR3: TGCGCCAGCAGCCCCGGGACAGTGGTTTCACCCCTCCACTTT.

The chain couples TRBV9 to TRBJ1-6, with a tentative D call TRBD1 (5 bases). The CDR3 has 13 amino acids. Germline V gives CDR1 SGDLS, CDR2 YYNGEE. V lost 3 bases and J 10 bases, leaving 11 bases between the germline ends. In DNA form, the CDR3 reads TGTGCCAGCAGCGACACAGGTCACTCACCCCTCCACTTT. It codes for CASSDTGHSPLHF. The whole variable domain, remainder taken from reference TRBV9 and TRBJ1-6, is DSGVTQTPKHLITATGQRVTLRCSPRSGDLSVYWYQQSLDQGLQFLIQYYNGEERAKGNILERFSAQQFPDLHSELNLSSLELGDSALYFCASSDTGHSPLHFGNGTRLTVT.

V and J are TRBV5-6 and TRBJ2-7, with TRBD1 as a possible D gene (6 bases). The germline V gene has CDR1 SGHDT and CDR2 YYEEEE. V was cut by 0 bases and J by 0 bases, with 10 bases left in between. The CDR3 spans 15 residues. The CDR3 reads CASSLGGGPSYEQYF. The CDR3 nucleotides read TGTGCCAGCAGCTTGGGTGGGGGCCCCTCCTACGAGCAGTACTTC. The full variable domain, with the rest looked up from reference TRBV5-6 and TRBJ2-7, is DAGVTQSPTHLIKTRGQQVTLRCSPKSGHDTVSWYQQALGQGPQFIFQYYEEEERQRGNFPDRFSGHQFPNYSSELNVNALLLGDSALYLCASSLGGGPSYEQYFGPGTRLTVT.

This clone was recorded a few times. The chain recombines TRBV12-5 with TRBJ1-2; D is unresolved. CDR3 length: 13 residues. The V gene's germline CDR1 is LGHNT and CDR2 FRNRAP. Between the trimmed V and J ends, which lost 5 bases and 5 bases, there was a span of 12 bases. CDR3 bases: TGTGCTAGTGGTGCTATGAAGACATATGGCTACACCTTC. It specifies CASGAMKTYGYTF.

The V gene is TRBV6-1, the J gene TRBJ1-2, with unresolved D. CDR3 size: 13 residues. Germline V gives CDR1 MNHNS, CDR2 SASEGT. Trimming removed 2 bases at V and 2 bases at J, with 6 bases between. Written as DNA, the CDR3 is TGTGCCAGCAGTGAAAAAGCGAACTATGGCTACACCTTC. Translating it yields CASSEKANYGYTF.

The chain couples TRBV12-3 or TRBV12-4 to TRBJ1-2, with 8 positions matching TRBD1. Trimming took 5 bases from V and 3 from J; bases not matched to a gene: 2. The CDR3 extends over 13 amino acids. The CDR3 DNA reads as TGTGCCAGCAGTCTGACAGGGGACTATGGCTACACCTTC. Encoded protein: CASSLTGDYGYTF.

CDR3 nucleotide sequence: TGTGCCAGCAGCTTCTGGAAGACAGGGGGCCGCCACGAGCAGTACTTC. Its protein is CASSFWKTGGRHEQYF. The J gene is TRBJ2-7, the V gene TRBV11-2; TRBD1 matches 10 bases. The CDR3 is made up of 16 amino acids. Germline trimming cut 3 bases from V and 5 bases from J; bases unmatched to any gene: 10. From germline, CDR1 is SGHAT and CDR2 FQNNGV.

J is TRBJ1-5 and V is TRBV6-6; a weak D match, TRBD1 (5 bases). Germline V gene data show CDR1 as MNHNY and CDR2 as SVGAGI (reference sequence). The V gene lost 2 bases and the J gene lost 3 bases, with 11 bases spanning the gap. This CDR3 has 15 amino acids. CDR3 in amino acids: CASSYNGRDNQPQHF. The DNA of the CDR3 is TGTGCCAGCAGTTACAATGGCAGGGACAATCAGCCCCAGCATTTT.

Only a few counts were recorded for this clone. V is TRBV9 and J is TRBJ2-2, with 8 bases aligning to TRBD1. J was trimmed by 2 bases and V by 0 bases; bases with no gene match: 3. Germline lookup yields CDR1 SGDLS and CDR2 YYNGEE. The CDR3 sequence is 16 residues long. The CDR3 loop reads CASSVDDRGNTGELFF. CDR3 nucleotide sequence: TGTGCCAGCAGCGTAGACGACAGGGGAAACACCGGGGAGCTGTTTTTT.

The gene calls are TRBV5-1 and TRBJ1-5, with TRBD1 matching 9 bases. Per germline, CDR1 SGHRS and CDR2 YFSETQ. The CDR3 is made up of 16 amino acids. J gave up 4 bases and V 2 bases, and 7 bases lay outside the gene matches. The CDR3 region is CASSLRPGQGNQPQHF. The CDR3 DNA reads TGCGCCAGCAGCTTAAGACCGGGACAGGGAAATCAGCCCCAGCATTTT.

CDR3 residues: CAWSETARTEAFF. The CDR3 DNA reads TGTGCCTGGAGTGAGACAGCACGCACTGAAGCTTTCTTT. J is TRBJ1-1 and V is TRBV30, with D possibly TRBD1 on 5 matching bases. The CDR3 contains 13 residues. Per germline, CDR1 GTSNPN and CDR2 SVGIG (reference sequence). Trimming took 1 base from V and 4 from J, leaving 10 bases between them.

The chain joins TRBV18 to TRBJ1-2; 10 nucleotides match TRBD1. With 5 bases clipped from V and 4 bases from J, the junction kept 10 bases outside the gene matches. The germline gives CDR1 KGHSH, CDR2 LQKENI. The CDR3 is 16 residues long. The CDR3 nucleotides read TGTGCCAGCTCATCGACAGGGGGCGTTGAGGGCTATGGCTACACCTTC. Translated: CASSSTGGVEGYGYTF.

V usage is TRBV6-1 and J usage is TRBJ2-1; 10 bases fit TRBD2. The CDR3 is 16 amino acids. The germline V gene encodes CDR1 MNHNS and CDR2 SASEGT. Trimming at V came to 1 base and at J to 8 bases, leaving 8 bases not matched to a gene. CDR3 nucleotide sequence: TGTGCCAGCAGTGAAGTGGATAGCGGGGGGAACGATGAGCAGTTCTTC. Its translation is CASSEVDSGGNDEQFF.

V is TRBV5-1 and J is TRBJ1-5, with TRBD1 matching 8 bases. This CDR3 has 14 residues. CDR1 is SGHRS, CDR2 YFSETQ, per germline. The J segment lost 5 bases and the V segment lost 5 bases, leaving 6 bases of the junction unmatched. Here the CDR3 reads CASSQGAIDQPQHF. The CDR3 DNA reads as TGCGCCAGCAGTCAGGGGGCGATAGATCAGCCCCAGCATTTT.

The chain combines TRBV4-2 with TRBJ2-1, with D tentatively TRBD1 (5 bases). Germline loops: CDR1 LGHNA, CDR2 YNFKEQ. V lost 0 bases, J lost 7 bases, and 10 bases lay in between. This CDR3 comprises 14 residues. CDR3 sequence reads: CASSQDSQGNEQFF. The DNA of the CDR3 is TGTGCCAGCAGCCAAGATTCTCAGGGAAATGAGCAGTTCTTC.

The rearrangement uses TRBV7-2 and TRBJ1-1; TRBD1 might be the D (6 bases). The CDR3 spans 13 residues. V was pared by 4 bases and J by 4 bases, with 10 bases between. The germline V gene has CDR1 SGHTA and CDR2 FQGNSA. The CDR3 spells CASSSQGRTEAFF. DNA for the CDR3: TGTGCCAGCAGCTCACAGGGTCGCACTGAAGCTTTCTTT.

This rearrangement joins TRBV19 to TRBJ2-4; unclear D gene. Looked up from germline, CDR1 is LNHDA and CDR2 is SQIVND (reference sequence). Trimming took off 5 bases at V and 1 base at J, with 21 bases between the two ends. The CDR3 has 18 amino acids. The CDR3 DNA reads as TGTGCCAGTAGTCCGAGCCGCCTCCGACAAACCGCCAAAAACATTCAGTACTTC. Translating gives CASSPSRLRQTAKNIQYF.

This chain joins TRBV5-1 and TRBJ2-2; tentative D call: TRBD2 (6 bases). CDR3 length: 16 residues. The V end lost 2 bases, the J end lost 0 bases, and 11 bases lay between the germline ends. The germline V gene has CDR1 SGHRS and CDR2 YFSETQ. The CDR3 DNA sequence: TGCGCCAGCAGCTTCCTCGGGGGTCCGAACACCGGGGAGCTGTTTTTT. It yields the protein CASSFLGGPNTGELFF.

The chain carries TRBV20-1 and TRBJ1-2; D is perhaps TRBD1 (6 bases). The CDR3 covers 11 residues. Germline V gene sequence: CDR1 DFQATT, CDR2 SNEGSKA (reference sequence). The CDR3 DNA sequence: TGCAGGGTCAGGGGTGACTATGGCTACACCTTC. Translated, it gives CRVRGDYGYTF.

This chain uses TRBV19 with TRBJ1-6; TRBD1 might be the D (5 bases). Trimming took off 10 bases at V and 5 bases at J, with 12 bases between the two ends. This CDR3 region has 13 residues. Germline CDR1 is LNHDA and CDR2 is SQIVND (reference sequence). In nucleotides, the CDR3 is TGTGCCATAGGGACTCTCAATAATTCACCCCTCCACTTT. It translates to CAIGTLNNSPLHF.

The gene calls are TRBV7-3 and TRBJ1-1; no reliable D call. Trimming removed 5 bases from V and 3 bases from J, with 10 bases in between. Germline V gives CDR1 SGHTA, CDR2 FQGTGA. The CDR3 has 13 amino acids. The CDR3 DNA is TGTGCCAGCAGCCCCAGCCGGGACACTGAAGCTTTCTTT. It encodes CASSPSRDTEAFF.

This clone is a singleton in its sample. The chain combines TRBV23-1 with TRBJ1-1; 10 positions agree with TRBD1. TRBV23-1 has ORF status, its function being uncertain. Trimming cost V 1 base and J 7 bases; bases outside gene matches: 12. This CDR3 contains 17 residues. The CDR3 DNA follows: TGCGCCAGCAGTCAATGGTTCTCGGGACAGGGGACCAATGAAGCTTTCTTT. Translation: CASSQWFSGQGTNEAFF.

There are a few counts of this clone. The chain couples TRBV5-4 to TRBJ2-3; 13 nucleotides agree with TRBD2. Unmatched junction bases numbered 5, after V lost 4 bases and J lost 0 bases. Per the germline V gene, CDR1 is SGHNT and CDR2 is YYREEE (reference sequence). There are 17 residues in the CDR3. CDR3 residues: CASSPTSGGRSTDTQYF. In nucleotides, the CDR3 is TGTGCCAGCAGCCCGACTAGCGGGGGGCGGAGCACAGATACGCAGTATTTT.

CDR3 coding DNA: TGTGCCAGCACACCTACAGGTTATAACTATGGCTACACCTTC. It yields the protein CASTPTGYNYGYTF. This chain connects TRBV11-2 to TRBJ1-2; weak D call: TRBD1 (5 bases). The CDR3 spans 14 residues. Germline V CDR1 and CDR2: SGHAT, FQNNGV. V lost 7 bases to trimming and J lost 1 base, with 13 bases between them.

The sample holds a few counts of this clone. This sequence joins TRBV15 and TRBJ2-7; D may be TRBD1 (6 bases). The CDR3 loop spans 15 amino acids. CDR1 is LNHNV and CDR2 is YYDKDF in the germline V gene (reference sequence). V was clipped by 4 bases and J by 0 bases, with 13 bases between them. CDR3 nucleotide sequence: TGTGCCACCAGCACCCAGGGGCGAAACTCCTACGAGCAGTACTTC. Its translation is CATSTQGRNSYEQYF.